This TCR beta chain was captured in a study of blood T cell repertoires in COVID-19. As for the study in general: Some COVID-19 samples were acute and others convalescent; all came from the United States, Italy and Spain. In each case, the material was cDNA or gDNA derived from T cells, B-cell-depleted T cells, or PBMCs.

Germline loops: CDR1 LGHDT, CDR2 YNNKEL (reference sequence). V dropped 2 bases and J dropped 7 bases, with 12 bases sitting between them. CDR3 size: 14 residues. Original methodology: Nucleated cell counts were estimated from reference gene primer amplification. Libraries were prepared by immunoSEQ multiplex PCR; TCRdb keeps only in-frame clonotypes and omits some of them. V, J and clone size reflect that table, while D and trimming were determined from the DNA. The table records under 300,000 clones, around four fifths of them present only once. Material for sequencing was peripheral blood. This receptor was identified in a man aged 25 to 40 who had recovered from COVID-19. This rearrangement joins TRBV3-1 (or the pseudogene TRBV3-2) to TRBJ1-5; weak D call: TRBD1 (5 bases). CDR3 bases: TGTGCCAGCAGCCAATCAGGGAACAGGCAGCCCCAGCATTTT. Translation gives CASSQSGNRQPQHF.